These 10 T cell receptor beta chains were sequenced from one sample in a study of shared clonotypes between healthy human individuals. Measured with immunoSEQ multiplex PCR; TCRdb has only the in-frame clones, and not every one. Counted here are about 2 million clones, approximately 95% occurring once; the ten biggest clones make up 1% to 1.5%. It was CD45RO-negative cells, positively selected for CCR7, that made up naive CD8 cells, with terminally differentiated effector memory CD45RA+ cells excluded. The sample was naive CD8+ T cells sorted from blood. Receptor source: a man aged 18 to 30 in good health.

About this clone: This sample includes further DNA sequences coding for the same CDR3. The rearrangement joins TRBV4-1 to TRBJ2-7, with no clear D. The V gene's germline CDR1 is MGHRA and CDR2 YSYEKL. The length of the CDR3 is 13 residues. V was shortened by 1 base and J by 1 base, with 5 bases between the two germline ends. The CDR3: CASSQAVSYEQYF. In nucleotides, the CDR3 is TGCGCCAGCAGCCAAGCCGTATCCTACGAGCAGTACTTC.

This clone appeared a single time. As DNA, the CDR3 is TGTGCCAGCAGTGTTGCCCGGCCCTCCAATGAGCAGTTCTTC. Protein sequence: CASSVARPSNEQFF. The chain carries TRBV6-5 and TRBJ2-1, with unresolved D. CDR1 MNHEY and CDR2 SVGAGI come from the germline V gene. The V gene lost 5 bases and the J gene lost 6 bases, with 14 bases spanning the gap. This CDR3 contains 14 residues.

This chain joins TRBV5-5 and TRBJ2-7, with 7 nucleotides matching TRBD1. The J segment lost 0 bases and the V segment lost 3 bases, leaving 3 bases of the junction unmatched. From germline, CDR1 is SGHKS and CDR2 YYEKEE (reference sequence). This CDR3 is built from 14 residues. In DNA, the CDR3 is TGTGCCAGCAGCTCCGGGACAGACTCCTACGAGCAGTACTTC. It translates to CASSSGTDSYEQYF.

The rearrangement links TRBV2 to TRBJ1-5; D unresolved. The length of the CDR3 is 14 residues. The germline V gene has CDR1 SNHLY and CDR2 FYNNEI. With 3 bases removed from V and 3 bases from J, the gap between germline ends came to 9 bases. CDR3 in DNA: TGTGCCAGCAGTGATTCACAATCCAATCAGCCCCAGCATTTT. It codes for CASSDSQSNQPQHF.

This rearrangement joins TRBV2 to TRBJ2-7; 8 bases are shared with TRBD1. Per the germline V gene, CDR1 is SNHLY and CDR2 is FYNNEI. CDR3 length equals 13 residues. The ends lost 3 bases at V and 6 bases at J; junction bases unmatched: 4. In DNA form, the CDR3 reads TGTGCCAGCAGTGAGGGCAGGGGGCCCGAGCAGTACTTC. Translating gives CASSEGRGPEQYF.

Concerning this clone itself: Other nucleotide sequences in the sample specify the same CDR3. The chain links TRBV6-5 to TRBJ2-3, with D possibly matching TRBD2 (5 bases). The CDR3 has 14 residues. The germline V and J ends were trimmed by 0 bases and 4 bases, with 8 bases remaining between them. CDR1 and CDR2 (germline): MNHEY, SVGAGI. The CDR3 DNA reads TGTGCCAGCAGTTACTCTTCGGAGGCAGATACGCAGTATTTT. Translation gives CASSYSSEADTQYF.

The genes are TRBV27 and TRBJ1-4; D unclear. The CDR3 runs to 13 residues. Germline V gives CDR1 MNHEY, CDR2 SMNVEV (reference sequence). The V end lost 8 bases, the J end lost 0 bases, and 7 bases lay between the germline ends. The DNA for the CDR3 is TGTGCCAGCGCCTACTCAACTAATGAAAAACTGTTTTTT. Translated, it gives CASAYSTNEKLFF. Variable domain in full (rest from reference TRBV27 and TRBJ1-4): EAQVTQNPRYLITVTGKKLTVTCSQNMNHEYMSWYRQDPGLGLRQIYYSMNVEVTDKGDVPEGYKVSRKEKRNFPLILESPSPNQTSLYFCASAYSTNEKLFFGSGTQLSVL.

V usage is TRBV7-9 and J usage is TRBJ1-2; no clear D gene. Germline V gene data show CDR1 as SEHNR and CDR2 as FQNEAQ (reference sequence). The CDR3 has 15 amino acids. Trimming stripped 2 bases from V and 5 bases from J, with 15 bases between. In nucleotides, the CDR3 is TGTGCCAGCAGCTTATTCGATAGCTCGCCTTATGGCTACACCTTC. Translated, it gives CASSLFDSSPYGYTF.

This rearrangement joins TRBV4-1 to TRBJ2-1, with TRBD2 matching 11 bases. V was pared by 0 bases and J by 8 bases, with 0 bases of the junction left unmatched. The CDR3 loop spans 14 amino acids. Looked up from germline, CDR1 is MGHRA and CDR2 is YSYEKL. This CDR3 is CASSQELAGDEQFF. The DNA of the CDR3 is TGCGCCAGCAGCCAAGAACTAGCGGGAGATGAGCAGTTCTTC.

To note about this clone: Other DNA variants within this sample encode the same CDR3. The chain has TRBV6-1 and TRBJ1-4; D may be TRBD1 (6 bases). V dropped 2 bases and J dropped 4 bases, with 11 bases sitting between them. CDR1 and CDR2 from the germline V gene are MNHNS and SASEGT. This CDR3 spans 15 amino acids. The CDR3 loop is CASSELTGVNEKLFF. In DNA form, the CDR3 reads TGTGCCAGCAGTGAACTGACAGGAGTTAATGAAAAACTGTTTTTT.